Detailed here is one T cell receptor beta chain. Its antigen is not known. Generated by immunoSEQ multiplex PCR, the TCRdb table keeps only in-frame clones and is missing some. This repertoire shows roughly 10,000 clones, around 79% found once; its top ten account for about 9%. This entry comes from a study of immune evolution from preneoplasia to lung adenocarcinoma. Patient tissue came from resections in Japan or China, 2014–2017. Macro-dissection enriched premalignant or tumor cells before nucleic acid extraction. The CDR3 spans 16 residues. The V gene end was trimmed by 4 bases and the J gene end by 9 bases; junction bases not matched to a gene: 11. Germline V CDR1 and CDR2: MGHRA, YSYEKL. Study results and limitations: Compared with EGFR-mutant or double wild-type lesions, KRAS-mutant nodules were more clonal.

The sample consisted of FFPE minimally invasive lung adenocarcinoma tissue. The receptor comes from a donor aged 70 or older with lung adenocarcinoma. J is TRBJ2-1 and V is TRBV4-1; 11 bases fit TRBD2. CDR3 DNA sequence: TGCGCCAGCAGCCCACGACTAGCGGGACACGGTGGTGAGCAGTTCTTC. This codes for CASSPRLAGHGGEQFF.